The sample holds a few counts of the clone carrying this T cell receptor beta chain. Its target is not known. The data belong to a study of T-cell memory formation after mild COVID-19. In the study overall: TCR clusters showed largely donor specificity.

MiXCR, applied by TCRdb to the 5' RACE reads, yields one record per CDR3 protein. Of approximately 260,000 distinct CDR3 sequences detected, over 15% appear once; the ten largest clones hold 20% to 25%. CDR1 and CDR2 from the germline V gene are SGHNT and YYREEE (reference sequence). V gave up 2 bases and J gave up 3 bases; unmatched junction bases: 5. This CDR3 is built from 15 residues. Study outcomes and limitations: Clones from the second wave (peaking day 37) had unconfirmed SARS-CoV-2 specificity. Among CD4+ contracting clones, most were CM and EM, and CD8+ ones EMRA. Memory sampled before infection contained some responding clones, suggesting cross-reactive memory joined.

The source of this sequence is a young man who had mild COVID-19 (a few samples of this study predate the infection). Cell type and time point are not known. Sequenced: PBMCs or a T cell subset sorted from them (not recorded which). The chain carries TRBV5-4 and TRBJ2-1, with 7 nucleotides matching TRBD1. In DNA form, the CDR3 reads TGTGCCAGCAGCTTTGAGACAGGGCTCTACAATGAGCAGTTCTTC. Translating it yields CASSFETGLYNEQFF.